These T cell receptor beta chains were read from a single sample in a study of T-cell memory formation after mild COVID-19. TCRdb used MiXCR to reprocess the 5' RACE reads, holding one entry per CDR3 protein. This sample has 450,000 to 650,000 distinct CDR3 sequences; less than 25% occur once, and the top ten carry roughly 8.3%. Sequences were obtained from PBMCs or a T cell subset sorted from them (not recorded which). The receptors come from an adult woman who had mild COVID-19 (a few samples of this study predate the infection). Cell type and time point are not known. CDR3s include the opening cysteine and the closing phenylalanine or tryptophan. D genes are given only for firm matches. The size of a clone is reported for some rows only, either as once, few or many, or as a class for expanded clones.

TGCGCCAGCAGCACCCTGGGACGAAGCGACGAGCAGTACTTC	CASSTLGRSDEQYF	-	-	TRBV5-1	TRBJ2-7
TGTGCCAGCAGTGCGACTAGTAGCGACAATGAGCAGTTCTTC	CASSATSSDNEQFF	-	-	TRBV12-3/TRBV12-4	TRBJ2-1
TGTGCCAGCAGTGGGGGGTACTCTGAAGCTTTCTTT	CASSGGYSEAFF	-	-	TRBV25-1	TRBJ1-1
TGTGCCAGCAGCGCGGCGGCCTACGAGCAGTACTTC	CASSAAAYEQYF	-	-	TRBV7-9	TRBJ2-7
TGTGCCAGCAGCTTAGCAGCGGACAGGGGGCCGAACACCGGGGAGCTGTTTTTT	CASSLAADRGPNTGELFF	TRBD1	few	TRBV7-9	TRBJ2-2
TGCAGTGCTAGAGATAATCAGGGGGCGGTGGTGAACACTGAAGCTTTCTTT	CSARDNQGAVVNTEAFF	TRBD1	-	TRBV20-1	TRBJ1-1
TGTGCCAGCAGCCAATTAAGAGGGGGCCCTGGAAACACCATATATTTT	CASSQLRGGPGNTIYF	TRBD1	few	TRBV3-1	TRBJ1-3
TGTGCCTGGAGTGCCCTCGGTGGGACCGGGGAGCTGTTTTTT	CAWSALGGTGELFF	-	-	TRBV30	TRBJ2-2
TGTGCCAGCAGCCCGGGTACTCCGAATGAGCAGTTCTTC	CASSPGTPNEQFF	-	few	TRBV14	TRBJ2-1
TGTGCCAGCAGCTTTTTGTTGGACAGTTACAATGAAAAACTGTTTTTT	CASSFLLDSYNEKLFF	-	-	TRBV7-9	TRBJ1-4
TGCAGCGCACCCGTTGTGCCAACTAATGAAAAACTGTTTTTT	CSAPVVPTNEKLFF	-	few	TRBV29-1	TRBJ1-4
TGTGCCAGCAGCGCCTCCTGGGACTCACAAGAGACCCAGTACTTC	CASSASWDSQETQYF	-	-	TRBV7-2	TRBJ2-5